The rows below give T cell receptor beta chains drawn from one sample of a study of tumor-infiltrating lymphocytes in oesophageal squamous cell carcinoma. TCRdb independently ran MiXCR on the PCR reads; one entry per CDR3 protein. The sample has under 20,000 distinct CDR3 sequences, around 41% seen once. The sequenced sample was normal esophageal tissue next to the tumor. The receptors come from a female donor with esophageal squamous cell carcinoma. Both conserved end residues are trimmed from each CDR3. Part of the rows lack a size; the others show once, few, many or a class for expanded clones.

v_call: TRBV7-6
j_call: TRBJ1-2
clone_size: once
cdr3_aa: ASSLEAGTYGYT

v_call: TRBV6-6
j_call: NA
clone_size: NA
cdr3_aa: ASSYVGGVNEQF

v_call: TRBV5-6
j_call: TRBJ2-7
clone_size: many
cdr3_aa: ASSLVYGRVNEQY

v_call: TRBV6-6
j_call: TRBJ2-7
clone_size: medium-sized
cdr3_aa: ASSYSSSLGYEQY

v_call: TRBV5-4
j_call: NA
clone_size: few
cdr3_aa: ASSRPTGTPNYGYT

v_call: TRBV7-6
j_call: TRBJ2-3
clone_size: few
cdr3_aa: ASSLDTNTDTQY

v_call: TRBV7-2
j_call: TRBJ2-1
clone_size: NA
cdr3_aa: ASSQVWSSRYNEQF

v_call: TRBV20-1
j_call: TRBJ2-2
clone_size: NA
cdr3_aa: SATYGLAGVGELF

v_call: TRBV5-1
j_call: TRBJ2-1
clone_size: medium-sized
cdr3_aa: ASSLGGNEQF

v_call: TRBV7-2
j_call: TRBJ2-1
clone_size: NA
cdr3_aa: ASSPSQSLYNEQF

v_call: TRBV7-9
j_call: TRBJ2-1
clone_size: medium-sized
cdr3_aa: ASLKVAENNEQF

v_call: TRBV12-3/TRBV12-4
j_call: TRBJ2-2
clone_size: NA
cdr3_aa: ASSGHRGLGTGELF

v_call: TRBV7-4
j_call: NA
clone_size: NA
cdr3_aa: ASSLRYGDNHQETQY

v_call: TRBV7-2
j_call: TRBJ2-1
clone_size: NA
cdr3_aa: ASSLDLAGMSGELY

v_call: TRBV6-5
j_call: TRBJ2-3
clone_size: NA
cdr3_aa: ASSYTKTSLDF

v_call: TRBV7-3
j_call: TRBJ2-4
clone_size: NA
cdr3_aa: ASNSRDSQEQY

v_call: TRBV10-3
j_call: TRBJ2-1
clone_size: NA
cdr3_aa: AISVRGRQNEQF

v_call: TRBV6-1
j_call: TRBJ2-3
clone_size: once
cdr3_aa: ASSSGRDTQY

v_call: TRBV7-4
j_call: NA
clone_size: NA
cdr3_aa: ASSLEERGAF

v_call: TRBV7-9
j_call: TRBJ2-1
clone_size: few
cdr3_aa: ASSLPSGEYNEQF

v_call: TRBV2
j_call: TRBJ1-2
clone_size: NA
cdr3_aa: ASTRDKEGST

v_call: TRBV7-6
j_call: TRBJ2-7
clone_size: many
cdr3_aa: ASSSGSGQGPYEQY

v_call: TRBV11-3
j_call: NA
clone_size: NA
cdr3_aa: ASSLDGRTYYNEQF

v_call: TRBV7-8
j_call: TRBJ1-5
clone_size: NA
cdr3_aa: ASSLGTFNQPQH

v_call: TRBV6-6
j_call: TRBJ1-2
clone_size: few
cdr3_aa: ASSLRGTLQGYT

v_call: TRBV5-5
j_call: TRBJ1-5
clone_size: many
cdr3_aa: ASSLSPGGRSQPQH

v_call: TRBV6-5
j_call: NA
clone_size: NA
cdr3_aa: ASSYRGETQY

v_call: TRBV27
j_call: TRBJ2-2
clone_size: many
cdr3_aa: ASSEKRTGRTGELF

v_call: TRBV7-8
j_call: NA
clone_size: NA
cdr3_aa: ASSLAAGQGIAWSYEQY

v_call: TRBV5-5
j_call: TRBJ1-5
clone_size: many
cdr3_aa: ASSRGTGNNQPQH

v_call: TRBV10-1
j_call: TRBJ2-7
clone_size: medium-sized
cdr3_aa: ASSDQGYEQY

v_call: TRBV7-6
j_call: NA
clone_size: NA
cdr3_aa: ASSPTRGDYGPGGEQF

v_call: TRBV27
j_call: TRBJ1-6
clone_size: NA
cdr3_aa: ASSRTVDYNSPLH

v_call: TRBV7-2
j_call: NA
clone_size: NA
cdr3_aa: ASSFGRDHEQY

v_call: TRBV5-1
j_call: TRBJ1-1
clone_size: many
cdr3_aa: ASSDRDRGRVNTEAF

v_call: TRBV11-2
j_call: TRBJ2-4
clone_size: NA
cdr3_aa: DSSLVGGSTDTQY

v_call: TRBV7-6
j_call: TRBJ2-4
clone_size: NA
cdr3_aa: ASSLEAGSDWY

v_call: TRBV7-2
j_call: TRBJ2-3
clone_size: few
cdr3_aa: ASRMTSGEADTQY

v_call: TRBV12-3/TRBV12-4
j_call: NA
clone_size: NA
cdr3_aa: ASSQAASYEQY

v_call: TRBV7-3
j_call: TRBJ1-4
clone_size: NA
cdr3_aa: ASSQDRGEEKLF

v_call: TRBV7-8
j_call: TRBJ2-3
clone_size: NA
cdr3_aa: ASSFGGADTQY

v_call: TRBV7-6
j_call: TRBJ2-5
clone_size: few
cdr3_aa: ASSPGTKQETQY

v_call: TRBV7-6
j_call: TRBJ1-1
clone_size: NA
cdr3_aa: ASSRQVNTEAF

v_call: TRBV7-6
j_call: NA
clone_size: NA
cdr3_aa: ASSPRQGSSNEQF

v_call: TRBV6-6
j_call: TRBJ2-2
clone_size: many
cdr3_aa: ASSYGGSPTGELF